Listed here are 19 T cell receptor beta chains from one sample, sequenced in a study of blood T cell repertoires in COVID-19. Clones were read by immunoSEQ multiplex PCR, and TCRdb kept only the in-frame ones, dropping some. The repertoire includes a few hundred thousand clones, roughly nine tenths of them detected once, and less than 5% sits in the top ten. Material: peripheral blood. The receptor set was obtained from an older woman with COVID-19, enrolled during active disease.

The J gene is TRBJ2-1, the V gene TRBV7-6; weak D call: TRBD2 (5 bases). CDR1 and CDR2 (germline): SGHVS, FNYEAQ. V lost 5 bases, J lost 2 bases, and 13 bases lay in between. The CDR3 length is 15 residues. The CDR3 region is CASSPGASPYNEQFF. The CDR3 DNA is TGTGCCAGCAGCCCCGGCGCTAGCCCCTACAATGAGCAGTTCTTC.

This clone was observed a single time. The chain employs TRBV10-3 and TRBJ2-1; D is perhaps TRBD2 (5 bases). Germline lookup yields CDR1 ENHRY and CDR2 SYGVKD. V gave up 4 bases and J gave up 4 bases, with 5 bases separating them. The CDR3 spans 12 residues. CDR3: CAISAGYNEQFF. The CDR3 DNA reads TGTGCCATCAGTGCGGGATACAATGAGCAGTTCTTC.

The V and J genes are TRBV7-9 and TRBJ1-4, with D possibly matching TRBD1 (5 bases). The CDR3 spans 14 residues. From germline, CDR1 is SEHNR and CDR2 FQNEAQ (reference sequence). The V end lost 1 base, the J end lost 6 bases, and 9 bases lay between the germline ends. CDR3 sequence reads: CASSLGDRYEKLFF. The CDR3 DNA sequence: TGTGCCAGCAGCTTAGGTGACAGATATGAAAAACTGTTTTTT. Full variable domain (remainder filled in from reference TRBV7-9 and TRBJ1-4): DTGVSQNPRHKITKRGQNVTFRCDPISEHNRLYWYRQTLGQGPEFLTYFQNEAQLEKSRLLSDRFSAERPKGSFSTLEIQRTEQGDSAMYLCASSLGDRYEKLFFGSGTQLSVL.

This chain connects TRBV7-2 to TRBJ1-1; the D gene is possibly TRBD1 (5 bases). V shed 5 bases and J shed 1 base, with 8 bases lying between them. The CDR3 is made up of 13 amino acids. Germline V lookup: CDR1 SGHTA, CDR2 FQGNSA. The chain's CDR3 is CASSRDSNTEAFF. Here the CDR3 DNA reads TGTGCCAGCAGCCGGGACTCGAACACTGAAGCTTTCTTT.

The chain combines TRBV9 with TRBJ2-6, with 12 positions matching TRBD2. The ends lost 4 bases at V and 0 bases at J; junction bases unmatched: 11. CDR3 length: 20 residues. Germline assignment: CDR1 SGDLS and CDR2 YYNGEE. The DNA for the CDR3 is TGTGCCAGCAGCCCGAGACTAGCGGGGGCAATAACCTCTGGGGCCAACGTCCTGACTTTC. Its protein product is CASSPRLAGAITSGANVLTF.

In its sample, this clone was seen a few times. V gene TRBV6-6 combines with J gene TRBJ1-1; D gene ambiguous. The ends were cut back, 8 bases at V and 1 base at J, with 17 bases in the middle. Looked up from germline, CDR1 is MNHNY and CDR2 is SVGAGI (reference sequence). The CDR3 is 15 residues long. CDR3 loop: CASLPERVANTEAFF. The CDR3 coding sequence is TGTGCCAGCCTTCCCGAGCGGGTTGCGAACACTGAAGCTTTCTTT.

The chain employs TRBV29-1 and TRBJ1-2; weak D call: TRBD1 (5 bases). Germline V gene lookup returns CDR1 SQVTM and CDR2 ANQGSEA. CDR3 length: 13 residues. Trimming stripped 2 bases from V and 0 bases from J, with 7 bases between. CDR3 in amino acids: CSVERGTNYGYTF. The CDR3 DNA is TGCAGCGTTGAAAGGGGTACTAACTATGGCTACACCTTC.

The CDR3 reads CASSDGTGRFSNYGYTF. CDR3 DNA sequence: TGTGCCAGTAGTGACGGGACAGGGAGGTTCAGTAACTATGGCTACACCTTC. The rearrangement uses TRBV19 and TRBJ1-2, with 9 bases aligning to TRBD1. The CDR3 runs 17 residues. The germline V gene has CDR1 LNHDA and CDR2 SQIVND (reference sequence). V gave up 5 bases and J gave up 1 base; unmatched junction bases: 11.

The CDR3: CASSKSPDRVSGNTIYF. The CDR3 DNA reads as TGTGCCAGCAGCAAATCCCCGGACAGGGTGTCTGGAAACACCATATATTTT. The V call is TRBV21-1, the J call TRBJ1-3; the table's D gene call, TRBD1, was not cross checked with the DNA. TRBV21-1 is described as a pseudogene. The CDR3 spans 17 residues.

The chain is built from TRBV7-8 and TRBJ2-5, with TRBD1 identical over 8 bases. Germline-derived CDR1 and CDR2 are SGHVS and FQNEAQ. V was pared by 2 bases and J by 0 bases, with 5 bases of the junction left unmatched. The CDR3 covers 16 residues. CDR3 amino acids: CASSLYRGMDQETQYF. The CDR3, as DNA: TGTGCCAGCAGCTTATACAGGGGGATGGACCAAGAGACCCAGTACTTC. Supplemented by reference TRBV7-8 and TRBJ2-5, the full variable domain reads GAGVSQSPRYKVAKRGQDVALRCDPISGHVSLFWYQQALGQGPEFLTYFQNEAQLDKSGLPSDRFFAERPEGSVSTLKIQRTQQEDSAVYLCASSLYRGMDQETQYFGPGTRLLVL.

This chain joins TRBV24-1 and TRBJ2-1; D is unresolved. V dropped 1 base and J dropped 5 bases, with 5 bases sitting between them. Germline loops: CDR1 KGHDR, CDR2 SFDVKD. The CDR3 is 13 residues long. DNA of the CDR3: TGTGCCACCAGTGATTTTGGCAACAATGAGCAGTTCTTC. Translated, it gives CATSDFGNNEQFF.

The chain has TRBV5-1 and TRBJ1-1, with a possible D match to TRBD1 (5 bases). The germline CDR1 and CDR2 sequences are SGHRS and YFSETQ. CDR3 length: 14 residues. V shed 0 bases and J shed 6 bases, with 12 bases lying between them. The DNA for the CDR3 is TGCGCCAGCAGCTTGGTAAGGGGCCTCTCTGAAGCTTTCTTT. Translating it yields CASSLVRGLSEAFF.

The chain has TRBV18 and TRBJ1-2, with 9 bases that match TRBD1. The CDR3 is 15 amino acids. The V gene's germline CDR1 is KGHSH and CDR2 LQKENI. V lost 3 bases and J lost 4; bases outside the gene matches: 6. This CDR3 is CASSPFDRGTYGYTF. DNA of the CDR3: TGTGCCAGCTCACCTTTCGACAGGGGGACCTATGGCTACACCTTC.

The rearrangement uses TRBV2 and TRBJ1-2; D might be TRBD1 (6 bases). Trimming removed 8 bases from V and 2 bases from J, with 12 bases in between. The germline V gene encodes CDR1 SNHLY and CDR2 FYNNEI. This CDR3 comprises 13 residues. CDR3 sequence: CASRRTENYGYTF. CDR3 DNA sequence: TGTGCCAGCCGTAGGACAGAAAACTATGGCTACACCTTC.

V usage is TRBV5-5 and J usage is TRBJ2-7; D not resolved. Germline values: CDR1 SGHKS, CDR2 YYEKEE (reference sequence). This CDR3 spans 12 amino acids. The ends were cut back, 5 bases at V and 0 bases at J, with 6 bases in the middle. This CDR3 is CASSYRSYEQYF. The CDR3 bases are TGTGCCAGCAGTTATCGCTCCTACGAGCAGTACTTC.

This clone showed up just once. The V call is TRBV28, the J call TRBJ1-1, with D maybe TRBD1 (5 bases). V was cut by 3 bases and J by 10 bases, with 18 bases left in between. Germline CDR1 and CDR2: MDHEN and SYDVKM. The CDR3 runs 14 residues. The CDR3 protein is CASSFAGGTSAAFF. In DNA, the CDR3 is TGTGCCAGCAGTTTTGCGGGGGGGACGAGTGCAGCTTTCTTT.

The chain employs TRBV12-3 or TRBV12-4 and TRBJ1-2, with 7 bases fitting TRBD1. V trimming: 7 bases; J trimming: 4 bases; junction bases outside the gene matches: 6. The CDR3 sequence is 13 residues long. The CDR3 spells CASTRQGLYGYTF. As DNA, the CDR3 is TGTGCCAGCACCCGACAGGGCCTCTATGGCTACACCTTC.

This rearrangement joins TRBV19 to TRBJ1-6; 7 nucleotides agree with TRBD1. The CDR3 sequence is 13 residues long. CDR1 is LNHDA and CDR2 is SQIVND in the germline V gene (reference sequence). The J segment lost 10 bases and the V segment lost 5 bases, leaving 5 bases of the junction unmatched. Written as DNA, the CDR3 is TGTGCCAGTAGTCGAGGGGGCGCATCACCCCTCCACTTT. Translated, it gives CASSRGGASPLHF.

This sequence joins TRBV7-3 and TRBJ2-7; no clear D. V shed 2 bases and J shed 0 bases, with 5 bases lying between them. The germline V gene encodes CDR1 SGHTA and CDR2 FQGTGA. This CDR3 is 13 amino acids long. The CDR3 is CASSLGPSYEQYF. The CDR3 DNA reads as TGTGCCAGCAGCTTAGGGCCCTCCTACGAGCAGTACTTC.